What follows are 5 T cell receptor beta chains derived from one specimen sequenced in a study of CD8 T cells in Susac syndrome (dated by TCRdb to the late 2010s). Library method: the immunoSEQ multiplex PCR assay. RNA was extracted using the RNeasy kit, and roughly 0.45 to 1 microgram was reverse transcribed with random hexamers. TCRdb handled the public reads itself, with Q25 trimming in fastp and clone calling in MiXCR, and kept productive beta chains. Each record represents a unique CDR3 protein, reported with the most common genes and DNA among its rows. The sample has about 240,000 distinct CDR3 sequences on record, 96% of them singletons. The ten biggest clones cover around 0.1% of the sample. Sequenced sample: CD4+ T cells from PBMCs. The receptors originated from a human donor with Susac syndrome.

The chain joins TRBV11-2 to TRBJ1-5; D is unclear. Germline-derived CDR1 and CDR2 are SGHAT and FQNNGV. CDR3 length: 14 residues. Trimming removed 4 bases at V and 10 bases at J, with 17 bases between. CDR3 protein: CASSSTSPASPQHF. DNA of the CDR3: TGTGCCAGCAGCTCCACCTCGCCGGCCAGCCCCCAGCATTTT.

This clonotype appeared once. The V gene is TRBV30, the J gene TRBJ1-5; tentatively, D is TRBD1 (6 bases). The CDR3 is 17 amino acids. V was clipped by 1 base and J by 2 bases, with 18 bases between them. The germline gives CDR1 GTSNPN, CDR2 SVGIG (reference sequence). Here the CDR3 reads CAWSARTGRVGNQPQHF. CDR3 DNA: TGTGCCTGGAGTGCCCGAACAGGGAGGGTCGGCAATCAGCCCCAGCATTTT.

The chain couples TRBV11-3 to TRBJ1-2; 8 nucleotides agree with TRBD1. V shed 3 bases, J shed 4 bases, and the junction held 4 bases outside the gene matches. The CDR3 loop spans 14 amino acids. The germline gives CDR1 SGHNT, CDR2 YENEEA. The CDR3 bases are TGTGCCAGCAGCTTCGGACAGGGCTTCTATGGCTACACCTTC. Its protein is CASSFGQGFYGYTF.

The CDR3 DNA follows: TGTGCCAGCAGCTTAAAAGACTACCCCAACATTCAGTACTTC. Translation: CASSLKDYPNIQYF. This chain uses TRBV7-9 with TRBJ2-4; D possibly corresponds to TRBD2 (5 bases). The CDR3 contains 14 residues. Germline values: CDR1 SEHNR, CDR2 FQNEAQ (reference sequence). Trimming pared 2 bases from V and 7 bases from J, leaving 12 bases between.

CDR3 protein: CASSPGLAGPSYNEQFF. The CDR3 region has the DNA TGCGCCAGCAGCCCGGGACTAGCGGGACCTTCCTACAATGAGCAGTTCTTC. The chain combines TRBV5-1 with TRBJ2-1; 13 bases map to TRBD2. Germline trimming cut 4 bases from V and 1 base from J; bases unmatched to any gene: 5. The V gene's germline CDR1 is SGHRS and CDR2 YFSETQ. The CDR3 runs 17 residues.